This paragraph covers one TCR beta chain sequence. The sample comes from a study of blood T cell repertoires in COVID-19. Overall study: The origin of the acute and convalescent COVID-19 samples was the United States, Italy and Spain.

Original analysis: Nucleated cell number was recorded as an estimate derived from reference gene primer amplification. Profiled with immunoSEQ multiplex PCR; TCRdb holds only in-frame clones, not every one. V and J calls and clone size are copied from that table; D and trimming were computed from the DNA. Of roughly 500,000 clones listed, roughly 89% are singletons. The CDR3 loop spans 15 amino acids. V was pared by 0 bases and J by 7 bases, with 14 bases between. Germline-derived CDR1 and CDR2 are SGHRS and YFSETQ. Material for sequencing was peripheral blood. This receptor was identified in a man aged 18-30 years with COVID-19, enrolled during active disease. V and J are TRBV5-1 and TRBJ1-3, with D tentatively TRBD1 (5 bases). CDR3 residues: CASSLAVQGGNTIYF. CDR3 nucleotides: TGCGCCAGCAGCTTGGCCGTCCAGGGAGGGAACACCATATATTTT.